The 17 T cell receptor beta chains below were found in one sample sequenced in a study of CD4 T cells in relation to SARS-CoV-2 and coronaviruses. Before the COVID-19 pandemic, during about 2010-2018, CD4+ T cells were taken from unexposed donors. Sequenced by immunoSEQ multiplex PCR; TCRdb stores in-frame clones only, minus some. This table holds 60,000 to 85,000 clones, 90% to 95% found once. The sequencing input was naive CD4+ T cells from PBMCs. Subset denoted: naive CD4+ T cells isolated by negative enrichment. The receptor set was obtained from a human donor in good health.

The chain has TRBV9 and TRBJ1-2; a weak D match, TRBD1 (5 bases). The CDR3 sequence is 14 residues long. V gave up 0 bases and J gave up 4 bases, with 10 bases separating them. Germline V gives CDR1 SGDLS, CDR2 YYNGEE. The DNA of the CDR3 is TGTGCCAGCAGCGTAGGCAGGGAAGGCTATGGCTACACCTTC. This sequence encodes CASSVGREGYGYTF.

The CDR3 nucleotides read TGTGCCAGCAGCGGAGGACAGGGGGCTGGAAACACCATATATTTT. Translation gives CASSGGQGAGNTIYF. The chain has TRBV9 and TRBJ1-3, with 10 bases fitting TRBD1. CDR3 length equals 15 residues. J gave up 2 bases and V 3 bases, and 2 bases lay outside the gene matches. Looked up from germline, CDR1 is SGDLS and CDR2 is YYNGEE.

The table lists this clone with a few counts. The rearrangement joins TRBV3-1 (or the pseudogene TRBV3-2) to TRBJ1-6; the D is unclear. The CDR3 sequence is 14 residues long. Germline-derived CDR1 and CDR2 are LGHDT and YNNKEL (reference sequence). Trimming pared 8 bases from V and 10 bases from J, leaving 18 bases between. CDR3 coding DNA: TGTGCCAGCCATCCTTCGGACCGCCCCTCACCCCTCCACTTT. It translates to CASHPSDRPSPLHF.

The rearrangement links TRBV6-2 or TRBV6-3 to TRBJ1-1, with a weak D call TRBD1 (6 bases). The germline V and J ends were trimmed by 6 bases and 1 base, with 15 bases remaining between them. This CDR3 contains 15 residues. Germline assignment: CDR1 MNHEY and CDR2 SVGEGT. CDR3 nucleotides: TGTGCCAGCAGCCAGACTAAACAGGGGAACACTGAAGCTTTCTTT. It is translated as CASSQTKQGNTEAFF.

J is TRBJ1-1 and V is TRBV5-1; D might be TRBD1 (5 bases). V shed 2 bases and J shed 0 bases, with 8 bases lying between them. The germline V gene has CDR1 SGHRS and CDR2 YFSETQ. The length of the CDR3 is 14 residues. As DNA, the CDR3 is TGCGCCAGCAGCTTTGACAGTATGAACACTGAAGCTTTCTTT. Encoded protein: CASSFDSMNTEAFF.

V is TRBV20-1 and J is TRBJ1-1; D uncertain. The CDR3 length is 11 residues. Germline values: CDR1 DFQATT, CDR2 SNEGSKA (reference sequence). The CDR3 here is CRAHLNTEAFF. The CDR3 DNA is TGCAGGGCACACCTGAACACTGAAGCTTTCTTT.

J is TRBJ2-7 and V is TRBV10-3, with 9 bases that match TRBD2. In germline, CDR1 is ENHRY, CDR2 SYGVKD. CDR3 length: 13 residues. Germline trimming cut 4 bases from V and 4 bases from J; bases unmatched to any gene: 2. The CDR3 spells CAISAAGGYEQYF. In DNA form, the CDR3 reads TGTGCCATCAGTGCCGCGGGGGGGTACGAGCAGTACTTC.

The chain combines TRBV3-1 (or the pseudogene TRBV3-2) with TRBJ1-1; 10 positions agree with TRBD1. J was trimmed by 1 base and V by 0 bases; bases with no gene match: 8. Germline CDR1 reads LGHDT; CDR2 reads YNNKEL (reference sequence). CDR3 length: 18 residues. CDR3 sequence (DNA): TGTGCCAGCAGCCAAGATGGGGACAGGGGCTACTGGAACACTGAAGCTTTCTTT. The encoded protein is CASSQDGDRGYWNTEAFF.

This chain links TRBV25-1 with TRBJ2-1; 12 bases are a match to TRBD2. Germline loops: CDR1 MGHDK, CDR2 SYGVNS. Germline trimming cut 8 bases from V and 7 bases from J; bases unmatched to any gene: 6. The CDR3 runs 14 residues. CDR3 coding DNA: TGTGCCAGCGGAAGACTAGCGGGAGTTAATGAGCAGTTCTTC. It encodes CASGRLAGVNEQFF.

The chain joins TRBV9 to TRBJ2-1, with D possibly matching TRBD1 (6 bases). The germline gives CDR1 SGDLS, CDR2 YYNGEE. The ends were cut back, 3 bases at V and 0 bases at J, with 10 bases in the middle. The CDR3 sequence is 15 residues long. CDR3 sequence reads: CASSATGSSYNEQFF. The CDR3 DNA reads as TGTGCCAGCAGCGCGACAGGAAGCTCCTACAATGAGCAGTTCTTC.

In regard to this clone: The junction departs from germline at one end; a sequencing error may be responsible. Other DNA sequences from this sample encode an identical CDR3 as well. The chain couples TRBV2 to TRBJ2-2, with D perhaps being TRBD1 or TRBD2 (5 bases each). Per the germline V gene, CDR1 is SNHLY and CDR2 is FYNNEI. This CDR3 has 14 amino acids. CDR3 nucleotide sequence: TGTGCCAGCAGTGATTGGGGGAGCGCCGGGGAGCTGTTTTTC. It yields the protein CASSDWGSAGELFF. Combining the CDR3 with reference TRBV2 and TRBJ2-2 gives the whole variable domain EPEVTQTPSHQVTQMGQEVILRCVPISNHLYFYWYRQILGQKVEFLVSFYNNEISEKSEIFDDQFSVERPDGSNFTLKIRSTKLEDSAMYFCASSDWGSAGELFFGEGSRLTVL.

A few counts support this clone. For the CDR3, the DNA is TGTGCCAGCAGCATCAGACAGGGTCCAGGTGGCTACACCTTC. Protein product: CASSIRQGPGGYTF. The genes are TRBV5-4 and TRBJ1-2, with 7 positions matching TRBD1. From germline, CDR1 is SGHNT and CDR2 YYREEE (reference sequence). CDR3 length: 14 amino acids. V shed 4 bases and J 7 bases; nucleotides not matched to a gene: 10.

The chain has TRBV5-1 and TRBJ2-5; the D is unclear. Trimming took off 4 bases at V and 1 base at J, with 2 bases between the two ends. Germline V CDR1 and CDR2: SGHRS, YFSETQ. CDR3 length equals 11 residues. CDR3 sequence: CASSAQETQYF. For the CDR3, the DNA is TGCGCCAGCAGCGCCCAAGAGACCCAGTACTTC.

J is TRBJ2-7 and V is TRBV9; a possible D gene is TRBD1 (6 bases). CDR1 and CDR2 from the germline V gene are SGDLS and YYNGEE. V lost 3 bases, J lost 4 bases, and 14 bases lay in between. The CDR3 runs to 14 residues. This CDR3 reads CASSAGQIAYEQYF. CDR3 sequence (DNA): TGTGCCAGCAGCGCAGGACAGATCGCGTACGAGCAGTACTTC. Looking up the rest from reference TRBV9 and TRBJ2-7 gives the full variable domain: DSGVTQTPKHLITATGQRVTLRCSPRSGDLSVYWYQQSLDQGLQFLIQYYNGEERAKGNILERFSAQQFPDLHSELNLSSLELGDSALYFCASSAGQIAYEQYFGPGTRLTVT.

This chain connects TRBV5-1 to TRBJ2-5, with TRBD1 identical over 7 bases. From germline, CDR1 is SGHRS and CDR2 YFSETQ. This CDR3 is built from 14 residues. Trimming at V came to 5 bases and at J to 3 bases, leaving 7 bases not matched to a gene. CDR3 nucleotides: TGCGCCAGCAGATCCGGGACAGTAAAAGAGACCCAGTACTTC. Translating gives CASRSGTVKETQYF. Supplemented by reference TRBV5-1 and TRBJ2-5, the full variable domain reads KAGVTQTPRYLIKTRGQQVTLSCSPISGHRSVSWYQQTPGQGLQFLFEYFSETQRNKGNFPGRFSGRQFSNSRSEMNVSTLELGDSALYLCASRSGTVKETQYFGPGTRLLVL.

V and J are TRBV9 and TRBJ1-1; TRBD1 matches at 7 bases. This CDR3 contains 14 residues. Germline CDR1 and CDR2: SGDLS and YYNGEE. V dropped 3 bases and J dropped 1; count of bases not matched to a gene: 3. The CDR3, as DNA: TGTGCCAGCAGCGGAAACAGGGGGAACACTGAAGCTTTCTTT. Protein sequence: CASSGNRGNTEAFF. Complete variable domain (other parts from reference TRBV9 and TRBJ1-1): DSGVTQTPKHLITATGQRVTLRCSPRSGDLSVYWYQQSLDQGLQFLIQYYNGEERAKGNILERFSAQQFPDLHSELNLSSLELGDSALYFCASSGNRGNTEAFFGQGTRLTVV.

The chain joins TRBV2 to TRBJ1-5; D gene ambiguous. Germline CDR1 and CDR2: SNHLY and FYNNEI. Trimming removed 6 bases from V and 6 bases from J, with 18 bases in between. The CDR3 length is 15 residues. CDR3 amino acids: CASSSDTGGSQPQHF. Written as DNA, the CDR3 is TGTGCCAGCAGCTCCGACACGGGAGGGAGTCAGCCCCAGCATTTT.